The 18 T cell receptor beta chains below all came from one sample that was sequenced in a study of CD8+ T cells in alopecia areata. On the basis of CD4, CD8alpha, NKG2D, NKG2ACE and other markers, pooled cutaneous lymph node cells were sorted. Sequencing templates came from extracted RNA that was reverse transcribed into cDNA. Here immunoSEQ multiplex PCR was the method, and the copy in TCRdb shows in-frame clones only, minus some. This record lists around 300,000 clones, none seen once only, and the top ten clones contain more than 0.95%. Sequencing used CD4+ T cells sorted from a lymph node. The receptors stem from a C3H/HeJ mouse with alopecia areata. The MHC haplotype of the strain is H2-k.

As regards this clone: Mouse gene names and germline throughout. The observed sequence ends 4 residues before the CDR3 terminus, with the missing tail filled in from the germline J gene. This sequence joins TRBV5 and TRBJ1-1; D is perhaps TRBD1 (6 bases). The CDR3 consists of 16 residues. V was cut by 0 bases and J by 1 base, with 12 bases left in between. Germline V lookup: CDR1 LGHNA, CDR2 YNLKQL (reference sequence). CDR3 sequence: CASSQDGGAGNTEVFF. The CDR3 DNA, read in part, is TGTGCCAGCAGCCAAGATGGGGGGGCAGGGAACACA.

This clone was detected a few times. The junction does not match germline at one end; this may be a read error. Gene names and germline match the mouse. The read terminates 4 residues before the CDR3 end, so the remaining end is supplied by the germline J gene. V usage is TRBV12-1 and J usage is TRBJ2-2, with D possibly matching TRBD1 (6 bases). CDR1 is SGHSN and CDR2 is HYEKVE in the germline V gene. This CDR3 contains 16 residues. CDR3 protein: CAGSLVARGHTGQLYF. Incomplete CDR3 DNA: TGTGCCGGCTCTCTCGTCGCCAGGGGTCACACCGGG.

This clone came up a few times. Gene names and germline refer to mouse. The read ends 4 residues early relative to the CDR3; the germline J gene fills the gap. The chain joins TRBV13-3 to TRBJ2-7; 14 bases align to TRBD2. CDR1 is NNHDY and CDR2 is SYVADS in the germline V gene. The length of the CDR3 is 15 residues. CDR3 bases read: TGTGCCAGCAGTGAGGGACTGGGGGGGCTGGAT. Protein product: CASSEGLGGLD. The full CDR3 protein reads CASSEGLGGLDEQYF.

This clone was seen more than once but under ten times. Genes here carry mouse names. The read finishes 4 residues shy of the CDR3 end, and the germline J gene is used to complete it. The gene calls are TRBV1 and TRBJ2-2; D may be TRBD1 (6 bases). V was shortened by 0 bases and J by 4 bases, with 12 bases between the two germline ends. CDR3 length: 16 residues. Per the germline V gene, CDR1 is NSQYPW and CDR2 is LRSPGD (reference sequence). The CDR3 DNA, read in part, is TGCACCTGCAGTGCAGACTCCACAGGGAGCACCGGG. Amino acids: CTCSADSTGSTG. The CDR3 as a whole reads CTCSADSTGSTGQLYF.

In its sample, this clone was seen a few times. The genes are named according to mouse. Read coverage stops 4 residues before the CDR3 terminus; the germline J gene supplies the remainder. The rearrangement joins TRBV1 to TRBJ2-1; weak D call: TRBD1 (7 bases). The CDR3 sequence is 13 residues long. Germline assignment: CDR1 NSQYPW and CDR2 LRSPGD (reference sequence). V lost 4 bases and J 4 bases, leaving 8 bases between the germline ends. Partial CDR3 DNA: TGCACCTGCAGTGAGGGGGCTTATGCT. It is translated as CTCSEGAYA. The full CDR3 protein reads CTCSEGAYAEQFF.

Comments on this clone: The gene names here belong to mouse. The CDR3 end is not reached by the read, which stops 4 residues before it; the germline J gene fills it in. The chain joins TRBV1 to TRBJ2-5; possible D gene TRBD1, 5 bases. V lost 0 bases to trimming and J lost 1 base, with 8 bases between them. Germline V CDR1 and CDR2: NSQYPW, LRSPGD (reference sequence). The CDR3 totals 15 residues. The CDR3 reads CTCSADSRDQDTQYF. The sequenced CDR3 bases are TGCACCTGCAGTGCAGATTCCAGGGACCAAGAC. Full variable domain (rest looked up from reference TRBV1 and TRBJ2-5): VTLLEQNPRWRLVPRGQAVNLRCILKNSQYPWMSWYQQDLQKQLQWLFTLRSPGDKEVKSLPGADYLATRVTDTELRLQVANMSQGRTLYCTCSADSRDQDTQYFGPGTRLLVL.

There are a few counts of this clone. Gene names are the mouse ones. The sequence runs out 4 residues before the end of the CDR3; the remainder is reconstructed from the germline J gene. The chain has TRBV31 and TRBJ2-7; a possible D gene is TRBD1 (6 bases). The germline V gene encodes CDR1 GKSSPN and CDR2 SITVG. The CDR3 extends over 13 amino acids. CDR3: CAWSPGTNYEQYF. Incomplete CDR3 DNA: TGTGCCTGGAGTCCCGGGACAAATTAT. Filled out from reference TRBV31 and TRBJ2-7, the complete variable domain reads AQTIHQWPVAEIKAVGSPLSLGCTIKGKSSPNLYWYWQATGGTLQQLFYSITVGQVESVVQLNLSASRPKDDQFILSTEKLLLSHSGFYLCAWSPGTNYEQYFGPGTRLTVL.

With regard to this clone: The gene names given are mouse names. The read stops 4 residues short of the end of the CDR3; the missing end is completed from the germline J gene. This CDR3 is also generated by other DNA sequences in the sample. The chain links TRBV1 to TRBJ2-1; 7 bases fit TRBD1. This CDR3 region has 15 residues. The V segment lost 3 bases and the J segment 1 base; nucleotides outside the gene matches: 3. Per the germline V gene, CDR1 is NSQYPW and CDR2 is LRSPGD (reference sequence). Incomplete CDR3 DNA: TGCACCTGCAGTGCCCGGGACAGAAACTATGCT. The encoded protein is CTCSARDRNYA. The full CDR3 reads CTCSARDRNYAEQFF. The variable domain in full, with the rest retrieved from reference TRBV1 and TRBJ2-1, is VTLLEQNPRWRLVPRGQAVNLRCILKNSQYPWMSWYQQDLQKQLQWLFTLRSPGDKEVKSLPGADYLATRVTDTELRLQVANMSQGRTLYCTCSARDRNYAEQFFGPGTRLTVL.

This clone was picked up a small number of times. The gene names here belong to mouse. Read coverage stops 4 residues before the CDR3 terminus; the germline J gene supplies the remainder. The chain couples TRBV13-2 to TRBJ1-2, with D unresolved. The CDR3 has 15 residues. Trimming stripped 0 bases from V and 0 bases from J, with 9 bases between. The germline V gene encodes CDR1 NNHNN and CDR2 SYGAGS (reference sequence). The part of the CDR3 DNA that was read is TGTGCCAGCGGTGATGCAACCCCTGCAAACTCC. Translated, it gives CASGDATPANS. The whole CDR3 protein reads CASGDATPANSDYTF.

This clone showed up just a few times. Germline and genes: mouse. The read ends 4 residues shy of where the CDR3 ends; the end is completed using the germline J gene. The chain employs TRBV1 and TRBJ2-3; the match to TRBD2 covers 7 bases. Per the germline V gene, CDR1 is NSQYPW and CDR2 is LRSPGD (reference sequence). Trimming cost V 5 bases and J 2 bases; bases outside gene matches: 4. CDR3 size: 14 residues. The sequenced part of the CDR3 DNA is TGCACCTGCAGTCCATGGGGGGATGCAGAA. Translated, it gives CTCSPWGDAE. The full CDR3 is CTCSPWGDAETLYF.

About this clone itself: Any gene name here is a mouse gene name. Coverage ceases 4 residues before the CDR3 finishes, and the germline J gene fills in the end. Different DNA sequences within this sample yield the same CDR3. The V call is TRBV1, the J call TRBJ2-1; a possible D gene is TRBD1 (6 bases). The CDR3 length is 13 residues. Germline V gene data show CDR1 as NSQYPW and CDR2 as LRSPGD (reference sequence). V was clipped by 3 bases and J by 5 bases, with 8 bases between them. The CDR3 spells CTCSAGTNAEQFF. Incomplete CDR3 DNA: TGCACCTGCAGTGCTGGGACAAATGCT.

Ten or more counts support this clone. The gene symbols are mouse symbols. The read ends 4 residues before the CDR3 terminus; that terminus is restored from the germline J gene. V usage is TRBV13-2 and J usage is TRBJ2-5, with D perhaps matching TRBD1 (5 bases). The CDR3 sequence is 12 residues long. Germline lookup yields CDR1 NNHNN and CDR2 SYGAGS (reference sequence). Incomplete CDR3 DNA: TGTGCCAGCGGTGATAACAGGGAC. Its translation is CASGDNRD. The CDR3 reads in full as CASGDNRDTQYF.

This clone came up a few times. Genes and germline are mouse. The CDR3 DNA, read in part, is TGCACCTGCAGTGCAGATAGGACTGGGTAT. Translated, it gives CTCSADRTGY. The whole CDR3 sequence reads CTCSADRTGYEQYF. The chain uses TRBV1 and TRBJ2-7, with TRBD2 identical over 8 bases. The read terminates 4 residues ahead of where the CDR3 ends, so the germline J gene completes it. The germline gives CDR1 NSQYPW, CDR2 LRSPGD (reference sequence). The CDR3 extends over 14 amino acids.

As regards this clone: The gene names given are mouse names. From the germline J gene comes the end of the CDR3, since the read stops 4 residues before it. Other DNA sequences within the sample encode an identical CDR3. The chain combines TRBV13-2 with TRBJ2-7; D gene ambiguous. This CDR3 has 12 residues. CDR1 and CDR2 (germline): NNHNN, SYGAGS (reference sequence). The chain's CDR3 is CASGDVQYEQYF. CDR3 DNA, as far as it was read: TGTGCCAGCGGTGATGTACAGTAT.

This clone has at least ten counts. Mouse germline and gene names are used. The read ends 4 residues shy of where the CDR3 ends; the end is completed using the germline J gene. This chain uses TRBV5 with TRBJ1-2; D gene ambiguous. Germline values: CDR1 LGHNA, CDR2 YNLKQL (reference sequence). Trimming pared 0 bases from V and 0 bases from J, leaving 8 bases between. The length of the CDR3 is 15 residues. CDR3 amino acids: CASSQDPQANSDYTF. Incomplete CDR3 DNA: TGTGCCAGCAGCCAAGATCCCCAGGCAAACTCC.

There are a few counts of this clone. The gene names here belong to mouse. The CDR3 end falls 4 residues outside the read, so it is completed with the germline J gene. The rearrangement uses TRBV13-1 and TRBJ2-3, with D perhaps TRBD1 (6 bases). The germline CDR1 and CDR2 sequences are NSHNY and SYGAGN. The CDR3 runs 15 residues. With 4 bases removed from V and 0 bases from J, the gap between germline ends came to 12 bases. The sequenced part of the CDR3 DNA is TGTGCCAGCAGTCTACAGGGTTCTAGTGCAGAA. Its protein is CASSLQGSSAE. The whole CDR3 region reads CASSLQGSSAETLYF.

As concerns this clone: Genes here carry mouse names. The CDR3 is CTCSARNSDYTF. The part of the CDR3 DNA that was read is TGCACCTGCAGTGCCAGGAACTCC. The V and J genes are TRBV1 and TRBJ1-2; D is undetermined. The read terminates 4 residues ahead of where the CDR3 ends, so the germline J gene completes it. Per germline, CDR1 NSQYPW and CDR2 LRSPGD (reference sequence). The CDR3 sequence is 12 residues long. With 3 bases removed from V and 2 bases from J, the gap between germline ends came to 4 bases.

This clone was seen more than once but under ten times. Gene names refer to mouse genes. The read gets to within 4 residues of the CDR3 end, and the germline J gene fills in the rest. V usage is TRBV5 and J usage is TRBJ2-3; D perhaps matches TRBD1 (6 bases). This CDR3 has 13 amino acids. Trimming cost V 4 bases and J 3 bases, with 8 bases left between them. Germline assignment: CDR1 LGHNA and CDR2 YNLKQL (reference sequence). The chain's CDR3 is CASSLGTAETLYF. The part of the CDR3 DNA that was read is TGTGCCAGCAGCCTCGGGACAGCAGAA.